Listed below are T cell receptor beta chains from one sample, sequenced in a study of shared clonotypes between healthy human individuals. Sequencing was performed with immunoSEQ multiplex PCR; in TCRdb, only in-frame clones are kept and a portion is missing. The sample contains some 2,400,000 clones, approximately 96% of which appear only once. Sequencing used naive CD4+ T cells sorted from blood. The receptors shown here come from a man between 18 and 29 years old in good health. Both conserved end residues are part of each CDR3. Each record gives: V gene, J gene, clone size, D gene, CDR3 protein, CDR3 DNA. D genes are given only for firm matches. Expanded clones are given a class, and other clones once, few, many or no size at all.

v_call: TRBV5-4; j_call: TRBJ2-5; clone_size: NA; d_call: NA; cdr3_aa: CASSLRDQQETQYF; cdr3_nt: TGTGCCAGCAGCCTCCGGGACCAACAAGAGACCCAGTACTTC
v_call: TRBV27; j_call: TRBJ1-2; clone_size: NA; d_call: NA; cdr3_aa: CASSLRQEYGYTF; cdr3_nt: TGTGCCAGCAGTCTCCGACAGGAATATGGCTACACCTTC
v_call: TRBV7-9; j_call: TRBJ1-1; clone_size: NA; d_call: NA; cdr3_aa: CASSLDGGTEAFF; cdr3_nt: TGTGCCAGCAGCTTAGACGGGGGGACTGAAGCTTTCTTT
v_call: TRBV9; j_call: TRBJ2-1; clone_size: once; d_call: NA; cdr3_aa: CASSVAGGPAYNEQFF; cdr3_nt: TGTGCCAGCAGCGTAGCGGGGGGCCCAGCCTACAATGAGCAGTTCTTC
v_call: TRBV10-3; j_call: TRBJ2-5; clone_size: NA; d_call: NA; cdr3_aa: CAISPERGETQYF; cdr3_nt: TGTGCCATCAGTCCGGAAAGGGGTGAGACCCAGTACTTC
v_call: TRBV27; j_call: TRBJ2-6; clone_size: NA; d_call: TRBD1; cdr3_aa: CASSSLTGSGANVLTF; cdr3_nt: TGTGCCAGCAGTTCCTTGACAGGGTCAGGGGCCAACGTCCTGACTTTC
v_call: TRBV2; j_call: TRBJ1-3; clone_size: NA; d_call: NA; cdr3_aa: CASSEAGWVGNTIYF; cdr3_nt: TGTGCCAGCAGTGAGGCAGGGTGGGTTGGAAACACCATATATTTT
v_call: TRBV19; j_call: TRBJ1-5; clone_size: NA; d_call: NA; cdr3_aa: CASSIRTHQAQHF; cdr3_nt: TGTGCCAGTAGTATAAGGACCCATCAGGCCCAGCATTTT
v_call: TRBV5-8; j_call: TRBJ2-7; clone_size: NA; d_call: NA; cdr3_aa: CASSLGPTRTYF; cdr3_nt: TGTGCCAGCAGCTTGGGTCCGACCCGGACGTACTTC
v_call: TRBV9; j_call: TRBJ1-1; clone_size: NA; d_call: NA; cdr3_aa: CASSVNTEAFF; cdr3_nt: TGTGCCAGCAGCGTAAACACTGAAGCTTTCTTT
v_call: TRBV10-3; j_call: TRBJ1-5; clone_size: NA; d_call: NA; cdr3_aa: CAISEGGGQPQHF; cdr3_nt: TGTGCCATCAGTGAGGGGGGGGGCCAGCCCCAGCATTTT
v_call: TRBV29-1; j_call: TRBJ1-2; clone_size: NA; d_call: TRBD1; cdr3_aa: CSVVGRGGHGYTF; cdr3_nt: TGCAGCGTTGTAGGCAGGGGGGGACATGGCTACACCTTC
v_call: TRBV5-1; j_call: TRBJ2-1; clone_size: NA; d_call: NA; cdr3_aa: CASSLGGTDTYNEQFF; cdr3_nt: TGCGCCAGCAGCTTGGGGGGGACTGACACGTACAATGAGCAGTTCTTC
v_call: TRBV5-1; j_call: TRBJ2-3; clone_size: NA; d_call: TRBD2; cdr3_aa: CASSSLAGGLTDTQYF; cdr3_nt: TGCGCCAGCAGCTCCTTAGCGGGGGGGCTCACAGATACGCAGTATTTT
v_call: TRBV9; j_call: TRBJ1-1; clone_size: NA; d_call: NA; cdr3_aa: CASSVWDLPGDRNTEAFF; cdr3_nt: TGTGCCAGCAGCGTTTGGGACCTCCCGGGGGATCGAAACACTGAAGCTTTCTTT
v_call: TRBV11-2; j_call: TRBJ1-1; clone_size: NA; d_call: TRBD1; cdr3_aa: CASSPRGDTEAFF; cdr3_nt: TGTGCCAGCAGCCCCAGGGGGGACACTGAAGCTTTCTTT
v_call: TRBV6-1; j_call: TRBJ2-7; clone_size: NA; d_call: TRBD1; cdr3_aa: CASSEVGQGVYEQYF; cdr3_nt: TGTGCCAGCAGTGAAGTAGGACAGGGCGTCTACGAGCAGTACTTC
v_call: TRBV4-1; j_call: TRBJ1-4; clone_size: NA; d_call: TRBD1; cdr3_aa: CASREAGQGGFFPEKLFF; cdr3_nt: TGCGCCAGCAGGGAGGCGGGACAGGGTGGGTTTTTTCCTGAAAAACTGTTTTTT
v_call: TRBV7-9; j_call: TRBJ2-5; clone_size: NA; d_call: TRBD1; cdr3_aa: CASSLTQGAPRNF; cdr3_nt: TGTGCCAGCAGCCTGACCCAGGGGGCGCCCAGGAACTTC
v_call: TRBV19; j_call: TRBJ1-3; clone_size: NA; d_call: NA; cdr3_aa: CASSQERGNTIYF; cdr3_nt: TGTGCCAGTAGCCAGGAGCGTGGAAACACCATATATTTT
v_call: TRBV6-5; j_call: TRBJ2-1; clone_size: NA; d_call: TRBD2; cdr3_aa: CASTILAGAGGEQFF; cdr3_nt: TGTGCCAGCACCATCTTAGCGGGAGCGGGGGGTGAGCAGTTCTTC
v_call: TRBV11-2; j_call: TRBJ1-1; clone_size: NA; d_call: NA; cdr3_aa: CASSQGLLNTEAFF; cdr3_nt: TGTGCCAGCAGCCAAGGACTGCTGAACACTGAAGCTTTCTTT
v_call: TRBV19; j_call: TRBJ2-4; clone_size: NA; d_call: NA; cdr3_aa: CASSVNRGNIQYF; cdr3_nt: TGTGCCAGTAGTGTCAACCGGGGGAACATTCAGTACTTC
v_call: TRBV6-1; j_call: TRBJ2-7; clone_size: NA; d_call: NA; cdr3_aa: CASSSPWGGYEQYF; cdr3_nt: TGTGCCAGCAGTTCTCCGTGGGGTGGCTACGAGCAGTACTTC
v_call: TRBV15; j_call: TRBJ1-1; clone_size: NA; d_call: NA; cdr3_aa: CATSRGQNTEAFF; cdr3_nt: TGTGCCACCAGCAGAGGACAGAACACTGAAGCTTTCTTT
v_call: TRBV14; j_call: TRBJ1-2; clone_size: NA; d_call: NA; cdr3_aa: CASSHGPSGYTF; cdr3_nt: TGTGCCAGCAGCCATGGACCTTCGGGCTACACCTTC
v_call: TRBV19; j_call: TRBJ2-1; clone_size: NA; d_call: TRBD2; cdr3_aa: CASLRAASGAYNEQFF; cdr3_nt: TGTGCCAGCCTCCGCGCTGCTAGCGGGGCCTACAATGAGCAGTTCTTC
v_call: TRBV25-1; j_call: TRBJ1-6; clone_size: NA; d_call: NA; cdr3_aa: CASRDGSYNSPLHF; cdr3_nt: TGTGCCAGCAGGGACGGCTCCTATAATTCACCCCTCCACTTT
v_call: TRBV28; j_call: TRBJ1-4; clone_size: NA; d_call: NA; cdr3_aa: CASTQAGTPTNEKLFF; cdr3_nt: TGTGCCAGCACCCAAGCCGGGACACCAACTAATGAAAAACTGTTTTTT
v_call: TRBV6-1; j_call: TRBJ1-2; clone_size: NA; d_call: TRBD1; cdr3_aa: CASSEANPGTGRGYTF; cdr3_nt: TGTGCCAGCAGTGAAGCCAATCCCGGGACAGGGAGAGGCTACACCTTC
v_call: TRBV6-1; j_call: TRBJ2-2; clone_size: NA; d_call: TRBD1; cdr3_aa: CASFWQGVSGELFF; cdr3_nt: TGTGCCAGCTTCTGGCAGGGGGTGAGCGGGGAGCTGTTTTTT
v_call: TRBV19; j_call: TRBJ1-1; clone_size: NA; d_call: TRBD1; cdr3_aa: CASSKTGGPLPTEAFF; cdr3_nt: TGTGCCAGTAGTAAGACAGGGGGCCCTCTTCCCACTGAAGCTTTCTTT
v_call: TRBV29-1; j_call: TRBJ2-3; clone_size: NA; d_call: NA; cdr3_aa: CSVEVGRAVDTQYF; cdr3_nt: TGCAGCGTTGAGGTCGGAAGGGCGGTAGATACGCAGTATTTT
v_call: TRBV7-9; j_call: TRBJ2-5; clone_size: NA; d_call: NA; cdr3_aa: CASSPRQSQETQYF; cdr3_nt: TGTGCCAGCAGCCCCAGACAGTCCCAAGAGACCCAGTACTTC
v_call: TRBV6-1; j_call: TRBJ1-2; clone_size: NA; d_call: TRBD1; cdr3_aa: CASRESGTGGLGYTF; cdr3_nt: TGTGCCAGCAGGGAGTCCGGGACAGGGGGCCTGGGCTACACCTTC
v_call: TRBV28; j_call: TRBJ2-5; clone_size: NA; d_call: TRBD1; cdr3_aa: CASSLEGQGDKTQYF; cdr3_nt: TGTGCCAGCAGTTTAGAAGGACAGGGTGACAAGACCCAGTACTTC
v_call: TRBV6-5; j_call: TRBJ2-7; clone_size: NA; d_call: NA; cdr3_aa: CASSYGQLYEQYF; cdr3_nt: TGTGCCAGCAGTTACGGGCAGCTCTACGAGCAGTACTTC
v_call: TRBV19; j_call: TRBJ2-7; clone_size: NA; d_call: NA; cdr3_aa: CASSVSSASLAYEQYF; cdr3_nt: TGTGCCAGTAGTGTCTCGTCGGCCAGTTTAGCCTACGAGCAGTACTTC
v_call: TRBV7-9; j_call: TRBJ2-7; clone_size: NA; d_call: NA; cdr3_aa: CASSLDQTSYEQYF; cdr3_nt: TGTGCCAGCAGCTTAGACCAGACCTCCTACGAGCAGTACTTC
v_call: TRBV5-6; j_call: TRBJ1-5; clone_size: NA; d_call: NA; cdr3_aa: CASSLPSRSISNQPQHF; cdr3_nt: TGTGCCAGCAGCTTGCCTTCCCGGTCGATTAGCAATCAGCCCCAGCATTTT
v_call: TRBV6-5; j_call: TRBJ1-2; clone_size: NA; d_call: NA; cdr3_aa: CASSPTGNYGYTF; cdr3_nt: TGTGCCAGCAGTCCTACAGGAAACTATGGCTACACCTTC
v_call: TRBV11-2; j_call: TRBJ2-4; clone_size: NA; d_call: NA; cdr3_aa: CASSLTRTLRAKNIQYF; cdr3_nt: TGTGCCAGCAGCTTAACCCGAACTTTACGGGCCAAAAACATTCAGTACTTC